The T cell receptor beta chain described here comes from a study of OX40 agonist ivuxolimab in advanced cancers. Background on the study: Three individuals attained partial responses, comprising one hepatocellular carcinoma case and two cutaneous melanoma cases.

J was trimmed by 8 bases and V by 8 bases; bases with no gene match: 8. CDR1 is SNHLY, CDR2 FYNNEI, per germline. CDR3 length equals 14 residues. About this clone: What it binds is unknown.

Repertoires were generated with immunoSEQ multiplex PCR, while TCRdb's copy carries only in-frame clones and drops some. This sample yields 65,000 to 80,000 clones, of which around 90% are seen a single time; just over 0.3% belongs to the top ten. Notes on the study in general: Partly responding patients at 0.1-3.0 mg/kg showed some of the smallest clonal expansion.

The clonotype comes from an adult with an advanced solid tumor such as melanoma, head and neck, liver or kidney cancer. Source: CD4+ or CD8+ T cells sorted from blood, taken in a trial of the OX40 agonist ivuxolimab. This chain joins TRBV2 and TRBJ2-1; 11 bases match TRBD2. The CDR3 is CASVPGLAVDEQFF. In DNA, the CDR3 is TGTGCCAGCGTGCCGGGACTAGCGGTAGATGAGCAGTTCTTC.